This TCR beta chain emerged from a study of glioma-infiltrating T cells. General study findings and limits: Tissue-blood divergence was below expectation in non-neoplastic patients, above in gliomas.

Germline CDR1 SGHVS, CDR2 FNYEAQ. The CDR3 runs to 14 residues. Using RNA template, CDR3s of TCR alpha and beta were amplified with iRepertoire arm-PCR. One entry per CDR3 protein, called by TCRdb with MiXCR from the multiplex PCR reads. The table shows approximately 88,000 distinct CDR3 sequences, with 23% occurring only once. Notes on this clonotype: The target antigen is unknown. Relative to the germline gene, one junction end is altered; a read error may explain this.

What was sequenced was glioma tissue, nonneoplastic brain tissue, or PBMCs (not recorded which). V gene TRBV7-6 combines with J gene TRBJ2-7; D could derive from TRBD1 or TRBD2 (5 bases each). The TCR originated in a human donor with low-grade glioma or glioblastoma, undergoing nonglioma brain surgery, or in good health (not recorded which). CDR3 in amino acids: CASSPGTLSYKQYF. CDR3 sequence (DNA): TGTGCCAGCAGCCCCGGGACCCTCTCCTACAAGCAGTACTTC.